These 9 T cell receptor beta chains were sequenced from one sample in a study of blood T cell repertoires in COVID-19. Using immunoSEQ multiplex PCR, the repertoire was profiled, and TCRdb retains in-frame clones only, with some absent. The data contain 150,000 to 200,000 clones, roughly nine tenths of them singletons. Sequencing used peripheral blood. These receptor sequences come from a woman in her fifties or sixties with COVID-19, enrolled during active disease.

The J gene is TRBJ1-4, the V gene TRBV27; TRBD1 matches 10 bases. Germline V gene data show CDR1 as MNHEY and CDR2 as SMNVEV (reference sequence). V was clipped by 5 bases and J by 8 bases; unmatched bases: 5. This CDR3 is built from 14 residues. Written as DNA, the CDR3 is TGTGCCAGCAGTCGACAGGGGGCAAGGGAAAAACTGTTTTTT. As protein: CASSRQGAREKLFF.

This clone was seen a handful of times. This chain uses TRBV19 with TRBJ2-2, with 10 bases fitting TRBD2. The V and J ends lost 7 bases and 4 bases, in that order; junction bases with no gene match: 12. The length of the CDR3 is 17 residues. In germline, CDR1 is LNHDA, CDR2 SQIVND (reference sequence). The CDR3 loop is CASKREGTSVSTGELFF. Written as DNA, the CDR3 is TGTGCCAGTAAAAGGGAGGGGACTAGCGTAAGCACCGGGGAGCTGTTTTTT.

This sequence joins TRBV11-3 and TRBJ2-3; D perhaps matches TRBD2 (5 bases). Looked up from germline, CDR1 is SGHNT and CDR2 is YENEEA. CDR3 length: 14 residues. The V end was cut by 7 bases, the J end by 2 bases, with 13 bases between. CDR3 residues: CASNPGGNTDTQYF. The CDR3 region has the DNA TGTGCCAGCAACCCCGGAGGAAACACAGATACGCAGTATTTT.

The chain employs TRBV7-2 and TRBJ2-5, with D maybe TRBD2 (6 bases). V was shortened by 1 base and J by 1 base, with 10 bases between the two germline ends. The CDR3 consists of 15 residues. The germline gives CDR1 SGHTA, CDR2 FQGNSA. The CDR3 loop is CASSLGPGAQETQYF. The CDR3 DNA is TGTGCCAGCAGCTTAGGGCCGGGAGCCCAAGAGACCCAGTACTTC.

CDR3 amino acids: CASSYRQGGYTF. The CDR3 nucleotides read TGTGCCAGCAGCTACAGACAGGGTGGCTACACCTTC. The chain employs TRBV3-1 (or the pseudogene TRBV3-2) and TRBJ1-2, with TRBD1 matching over 7 bases. The germline CDR1 and CDR2 sequences are LGHDT and YNNKEL (reference sequence). The CDR3 has 12 amino acids. Trimming took 5 bases from V and 7 from J; bases not matched to a gene: 4.

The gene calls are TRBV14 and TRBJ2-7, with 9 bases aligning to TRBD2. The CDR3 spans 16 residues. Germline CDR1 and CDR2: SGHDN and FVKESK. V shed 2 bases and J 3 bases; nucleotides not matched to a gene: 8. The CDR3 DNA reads TGTGCCAGCAGCCAATCCCTAGCGGGACTAAGCTACGAGCAGTACTTC. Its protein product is CASSQSLAGLSYEQYF.

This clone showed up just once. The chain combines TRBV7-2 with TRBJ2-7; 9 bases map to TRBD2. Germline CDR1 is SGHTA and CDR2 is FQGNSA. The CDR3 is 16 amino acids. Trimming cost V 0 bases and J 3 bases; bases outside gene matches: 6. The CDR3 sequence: CASSLATSGALYEQYF. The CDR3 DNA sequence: TGTGCCAGCAGCTTAGCGACTAGCGGAGCACTCTACGAGCAGTACTTC.

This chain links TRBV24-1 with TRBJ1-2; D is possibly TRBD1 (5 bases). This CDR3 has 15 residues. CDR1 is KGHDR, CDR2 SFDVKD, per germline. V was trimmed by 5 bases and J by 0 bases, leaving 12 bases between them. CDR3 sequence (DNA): TGTGCCACCAGTGGCCCCCAGGACACTAACTATGGCTACACCTTC. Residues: CATSGPQDTNYGYTF.

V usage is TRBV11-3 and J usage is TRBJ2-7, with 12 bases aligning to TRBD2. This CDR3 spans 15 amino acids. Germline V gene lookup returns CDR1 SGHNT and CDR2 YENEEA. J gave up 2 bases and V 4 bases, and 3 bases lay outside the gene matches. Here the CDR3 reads CASSSGTSGPYEQYF. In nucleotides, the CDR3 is TGTGCCAGCAGCTCGGGGACTAGCGGGCCCTACGAGCAGTACTTC.